This T cell receptor (beta chain) was sequenced for a study of regulatory dendritic cells for organ transplantation. Study at large: Monocytes received vitamin D3 on days 0 and 4, IL-10 on day 4. The study, taken as a whole, reports: Memory CD8+ clonal expansion seemed more limited with regulatory than mature dendritic cells. Considerable individual heterogeneity was seen in alloreactive memory CD8+ T cells.

Allogeneic regulatory or mature dendritic cells were co-cultured for 5 days with CFSE-labeled sorted T cells at 1:10. Memory T cells were CD45RO+, naive were CD45RA+, sorted by FACS. About this clone: Its cognate antigen is unknown.

Profiled with immunoSEQ multiplex PCR; TCRdb holds only in-frame clones, not every one. The sample records tens of thousands of clones, over 75% being singletons. This CDR3 region has 11 residues. CDR1 GTSNPN and CDR2 SVGIG come from the germline V gene (reference sequence). Deletions cut 3 bases from V and 4 bases from J, with 6 bases between. The chain couples TRBV30 to TRBJ1-2; D gene ambiguous. Sequences were obtained from naive CD4+ T cells from blood cultured with dendritic cells. Subset denoted: CD45RA+ naive T cells. The sequence was obtained from a human donor in good health. In nucleotides, the CDR3 is TGTGCCTGGAGAGCAGTCTATGGCTACACCTTC. The encoded protein is CAWRAVYGYTF. Full variable domain (rest looked up from reference TRBV30 and TRBJ1-2): SQTIHQWPATLVQPVGSPLSLECTVEGTSNPNLYWYRQAAGRGLQLLFYSVGIGQISSEVPQNLSASRPQDRQFILSSKKLLLSDSGFYLCAWRAVYGYTFGSGTRLTVV.